The 25 T cell receptor beta chains given below trace back to one sample, sequenced in a study of regulatory T cells in long-lasting Graves disease. Time point given: newly diagnosed GD, antithyroid drugs for less than 3 months. The TCR library used RNA extracted from PBMCs. Building the TCR beta libraries relied on iRepertoire HTBI primers, and CDR3 regions underwent Arm-PCR. TCRdb reprocessed the multiplex PCR reads via MiXCR and lists one record per CDR3 protein. This sample yields hundreds of thousands of distinct CDR3 sequences, of which under 20% are seen a single time; under 20% belongs to the top ten. The sample was also reused in another study, on T cells in Graves' hyperthyroidism and ophthalmopathy.

Sequences were derived from peripheral blood mononuclear cells (PBMCs), sampled at new diagnosis, from a patient treated with antithyroid drugs. The source is a woman aged 30 to 39 with Graves disease.

This clonotype was seen a few times. This chain joins TRBV28 and TRBJ2-7; 12 bases are a match to TRBD2. The CDR3 length is 17 residues. V lost 3 bases, J lost 1 base, and 7 bases stayed unmatched. The germline gives CDR1 MDHEN, CDR2 SYDVKM. CDR3 amino acids: CASSFTGGLAGSYEQYF. CDR3 sequence (DNA): TGTGCCAGCAGTTTTACTGGTGGACTAGCGGGGTCCTACGAGCAGTACTTC. Looking up the rest from reference TRBV28 and TRBJ2-7 gives the full variable domain: DVKVTQSSRYLVKRTGEKVFLECVQDMDHENMFWYRQDPGLGLRLIYFSYDVKMKEKGDIPEGYSVSREKKERFSLILESASTNQTSMYLCASSFTGGLAGSYEQYFGPGTRLTVT.

This clonotype was seen a single time. With a much larger clone just one base away, this may be a read error. The rearrangement joins TRBV28 to TRBJ1-2, with no clear D. The V gene lost 6 bases and the J gene lost 8 bases, with 16 bases spanning the gap. The CDR3 length is 13 residues. CDR1 and CDR2 (germline): MDHEN, SYDVKM. The CDR3 region has the DNA TGTGCCAGCAGATGTGGGAGGGAGAGGGGCTACACCTTC. It encodes CASRCGRERGYTF.

This clonotype appeared a few times. The chain recombines TRBV5-6 with TRBJ2-2; D is perhaps TRBD1 (6 bases). The V gene's germline CDR1 is SGHDT and CDR2 YYEEEE. There are 14 residues in the CDR3. V was shortened by 8 bases and J by 5 bases, with 16 bases between the two germline ends. CDR3 loop: CASKGQKGTGELFF. The CDR3 DNA reads as TGTGCCAGTAAGGGACAAAAGGGGACCGGGGAGCTGTTTTTT.

The chain combines TRBV6-2 or TRBV6-3 with TRBJ2-7; the D call may be TRBD1 or TRBD2 (5 bases each). Trimming took off 6 bases at V and 7 bases at J, with 16 bases between the two ends. The CDR3 has 13 amino acids. Per the germline V gene, CDR1 is MNHEY and CDR2 is SVGEGT. CDR3 residues: CASRHGTRREQYF. CDR3 coding DNA: TGTGCCAGCAGGCATGGGACCCGTCGTGAGCAGTACTTC.

This chain connects TRBV7-2 to TRBJ1-3; 8 nucleotides match TRBD1. The germline CDR1 and CDR2 sequences are SGHTA and FQGNSA. The CDR3 loop spans 15 amino acids. Losses at the gene ends were 5 bases for V and 2 bases for J; bases not matched to a gene: 5. CDR3 sequence: CASSHGDRTGNTIYF. In nucleotides, the CDR3 is TGTGCCAGCAGCCATGGGGACAGGACTGGAAACACCATATATTTT.

This chain links TRBV7-9 with TRBJ1-2; tentative D call: TRBD1 (5 bases). Germline V lookup: CDR1 SEHNR, CDR2 FQNEAQ (reference sequence). Trimming stripped 8 bases from V and 4 bases from J, with 17 bases between. The CDR3 loop spans 14 amino acids. The CDR3, as DNA: TGTGCCAGCTCGGACCCTGTTCAGGGCTATGGCTACACCTTC. It codes for CASSDPVQGYGYTF.

V gene TRBV28 combines with J gene TRBJ2-1, with a possible D match to TRBD2 (6 bases). The CDR3 has 17 amino acids. V dropped 5 bases and J dropped 0 bases, with 17 bases sitting between them. CDR1 and CDR2 (germline): MDHEN, SYDVKM. The CDR3 region is CASSPGGSGGSYNEQFF. The CDR3 nucleotides are TGTGCCAGCAGTCCCGGTGGTAGCGGAGGCTCCTACAATGAGCAGTTCTTC.

Worth noting for this clonotype: One end of the junction does not line up with germline, which may come from a read error. The rearrangement joins TRBV28 to TRBJ2-5, with TRBD1 matching over 8 bases. The closer fit of TRBJ2-1 to the DNA end suggests the J call may be wrong. CDR1 is MDHEN, CDR2 SYDVKM, per germline. This CDR3 spans 15 amino acids. As DNA, the CDR3 is TGTGCCAGCAGTTTAGCCGGGACAGGCTACAATAAGCAGTTCTTC. This codes for CASSLAGTGYNKQFF.

Regarding this clonotype: A much larger clone lies a single base off, so this may be a read error. The rearrangement links TRBV28 to TRBJ1-1; 7 positions match TRBD1. The junction had 13 bases not matched to a gene; V was cut back by 8 bases and J by 1 base. There are 16 residues in the CDR3. Germline assignment: CDR1 MDHEN and CDR2 SYDVKM. CDR3 residues: CASVTGVSRWNTEAFF. The CDR3 coding sequence is TGTGCCAGCGTTACAGGGGTGTCTCGGTGGAACACTGAAGCTTTCTTT.

The table lists this clonotype with a count of one. Just one base apart from a much larger clone, this may be a read error. The chain uses TRBV2 and TRBJ2-5, with D perhaps TRBD2 (5 bases). The CDR3 sequence is 16 residues long. V was shortened by 1 base and J by 1 base, with 13 bases between the two germline ends. Per germline, CDR1 SNHLY and CDR2 FYNNEI. The CDR3 nucleotides read TGTGCCAGCAGTGAAGGAGGGAGCAGACTCCAAGAGACCCAGTACTTC. It codes for CASSEGGSRLQETQYF.

This clonotype was detected ten times or more. J is TRBJ1-4 and V is TRBV6-1, with a tentative D call TRBD1 (6 bases). V lost 5 bases to trimming and J lost 4 bases, with 11 bases between them. CDR1 and CDR2 (germline): MNHNS, SASEGT. This CDR3 comprises 14 residues. The CDR3 coding sequence is TGTGCCAGCAGTAACAGGGCGAATAATGAAAAACTGTTTTTT. It yields the protein CASSNRANNEKLFF.

This clonotype has a count of ten or more. This rearrangement joins TRBV6-2 or TRBV6-3 to TRBJ2-3; TRBD2 is a possible D gene (5 bases). Looked up from germline, CDR1 is MNHEY and CDR2 is SVGEGT. V was clipped by 6 bases and J by 1 base, with 8 bases between them. The CDR3 is 13 residues long. The CDR3 loop is CASRRDGTDTQYF. The CDR3 DNA reads as TGTGCCAGCAGGAGGGATGGCACAGATACGCAGTATTTT.

Comment on this clonotype: A far larger clone lies a single base away; this is likely a read error. The chain combines TRBV7-8 with TRBJ1-1; no reliable D call. This CDR3 is 15 amino acids long. The germline V gene encodes CDR1 SGHVS and CDR2 FQNEAQ. CDR3 in amino acids: CASRKGRIMNTESFF. The CDR3 nucleotides are TGTGCCAGCAGGAAAGGACGGATTATGAACACTGAATCTTTCTTT.

The sample holds a few counts of this clonotype. The chain uses TRBV5-5 and TRBJ1-1; D possibly corresponds to TRBD1 (6 bases). The CDR3 has 15 residues. Germline CDR1 SGHKS, CDR2 YYEKEE (reference sequence). V was pared by 4 bases and J by 4 bases, with 17 bases between. CDR3 loop: CASSARTDWGTEAFF. The CDR3 bases are TGTGCCAGCAGCGCCCGGACAGATTGGGGCACTGAAGCTTTCTTT.

At least ten counts were recorded for this clonotype. This chain connects TRBV12-3 or TRBV12-4 to TRBJ1-2, with TRBD1 matching over 8 bases. V lost 6 bases to trimming and J lost 5 bases; unmatched junction nucleotides: 11. The CDR3 loop spans 15 amino acids. Written as DNA, the CDR3 is TGTGCCAGCAGCCCTCGGGACAGGCGGACGTATGGCTACACCTTC. This sequence encodes CASSPRDRRTYGYTF.

This clonotype was recorded at least ten times. The V call is TRBV7-2, the J call TRBJ2-3; the D gene is possibly TRBD1 (6 bases). The DNA end is a closer match to TRBJ2-5, so the J assignment may be wrong. The germline gives CDR1 SGHTA, CDR2 FQGNSA. The CDR3 has 13 residues. CDR3 amino acids: CASLGQPGGTQYF. The CDR3, as DNA: TGTGCCAGCCTGGGACAACCCGGCGGGACCCAGTACTTC.

Only a few counts were recorded for this clonotype. The chain is built from TRBV28 and TRBJ2-5; 9 positions agree with TRBD2. The CDR3 totals 15 residues. With 2 bases clipped from V and 0 bases from J, the junction kept 1 base outside the gene matches. The V gene's germline CDR1 is MDHEN and CDR2 SYDVKM. This CDR3 reads CASSLAGGHQETQYF. CDR3 nucleotides: TGTGCCAGCAGTTTAGCGGGGGGGCACCAAGAGACCCAGTACTTC.

This clonotype was counted a few times. The chain has TRBV29-1 and TRBJ1-3; D may be TRBD1 (6 bases). Trimming stripped 5 bases from V and 2 bases from J, with 19 bases between. CDR3 length equals 16 residues. Germline CDR1 SQVTM, CDR2 ANQGSEA. CDR3 sequence reads: CSVTTTGSYPGNTIYF. The CDR3 DNA is TGCAGCGTTACAACCACAGGGAGCTACCCTGGAAACACCATATATTTT.

The CDR3 protein is CASSQALTVETQYF. In nucleotides, the CDR3 is TGCGCCAGCAGCCAAGCCCTGACGGTGGAGACCCAGTACTTC. The chain is built from TRBV4-1 and TRBJ2-5; D not certain. Deletions cut 1 base from V and 5 bases from J, with 11 bases between. This CDR3 is built from 14 residues. The germline V gene encodes CDR1 MGHRA and CDR2 YSYEKL.

This clonotype showed up just a few times. The chain couples TRBV14 to TRBJ2-7, with D perhaps TRBD1 or TRBD2 (5 bases each). This CDR3 is built from 16 residues. The V and J ends lost 4 bases and 2 bases respectively, with 18 bases between them. CDR1 and CDR2 from the germline V gene are SGHDN and FVKESK. The CDR3 nucleotides read TGTGCCAGCAGCCTTTTTCGAGGGGAGAGGGCCTACGAGCAGTACTTC. Amino acids: CASSLFRGERAYEQYF.

This clonotype has only a few counts. CDR3 DNA sequence: TGCGCCAGCAGCTATCCGGGACAGGGAGGATCTGGAAACACCATATATTTT. This encodes CASSYPGQGGSGNTIYF. The rearrangement links TRBV5-1 to TRBJ1-3; 9 bases align to TRBD1. Germline V gene sequence: CDR1 SGHRS, CDR2 YFSETQ. This CDR3 comprises 17 residues. Germline trimming cut 3 bases from V and 1 base from J; bases unmatched to any gene: 8.

This clonotype has just a few counts. V is TRBV30 and J is TRBJ1-4, with unresolved D. The CDR3 has 12 residues. Looked up from germline, CDR1 is GTSNPN and CDR2 is SVGIG (reference sequence). With 0 bases removed from V and 8 bases from J, the gap between germline ends came to 7 bases. The CDR3 sequence is CAWSVPGEKLFF. As DNA, the CDR3 is TGTGCCTGGAGTGTCCCCGGGGAAAAACTGTTTTTT.

The CDR3 is CASSPRQYNSPLHF. CDR3 DNA sequence: TGTGCCAGCAGCCCCCGACAGTATAATTCACCCCTCCACTTT. The rearrangement uses TRBV13 and TRBJ1-6; tentatively, D is TRBD1 (5 bases). The V end was cut by 5 bases, the J end by 4 bases, with 9 bases between. This CDR3 comprises 14 residues. The germline V gene encodes CDR1 PRHDT and CDR2 FYEKMQ (reference sequence).

The chain has TRBV7-9 and TRBJ2-7, with no clear D. V was pared by 5 bases and J by 0 bases, with 14 bases between. Germline CDR1 and CDR2: SEHNR and FQNEAQ (reference sequence). The CDR3 covers 15 residues. Here the CDR3 DNA reads TGTGCCAGCAGCCCCCCGTGGCCTTCCTCCTACGAGCAGTACTTC. The encoded protein is CASSPPWPSSYEQYF.

The table lists this clonotype with a few counts. CDR3 in amino acids: CASSLERNNEKLFF. The CDR3, as DNA: TGCGCCAGCAGCTTGGAACGGAATAATGAAAAACTGTTTTTT. The chain combines TRBV5-1 with TRBJ1-4; D remains unclear. The germline V gene has CDR1 SGHRS and CDR2 YFSETQ. The CDR3 contains 14 residues. The V end was cut by 0 bases, the J end by 4 bases, with 7 bases between.